This TCR beta chain stems from a study of T cell responses to AZD1222 COVID-19 vaccine (dated by TCRdb to about 2021). Turning to the overall study: A total of about 250 trial participants underwent TCR sequencing, of whom about 210 had received two doses of AZD1222 and some 25 had received two doses of the MenACWY control vaccine. Trial participants were enrolled into age subgroups of 18-55, 56-69 and 70-plus years, which contained approximately 150, 28 and 58 TCR-sequenced participants, respectively.

The CDR3 regions of human TCRbeta chains were analyzed by immunosequencing. On the study's bioinformatics: TCRs in the repertoires were compared against a reference library of SARS-CoV-2-specific TCRs that had been generated with the MIRA antigen-specificity platform. Breadth meant the fraction of unique TCRs that were SARS-CoV-2-associated, whereas depth meant the fraction of total T cells that were SARS-CoV-2-associated. Each spike-specific TCR was assigned to its reactive spike region and to a CD4 or CD8 class using the MIRA data. Log10-transformed breadth and depth values were compared by one-way ANOVA with Sidak's multiple comparisons tests. Here the immuneACCESS table is served through TCRdb, limited to in-frame sequences with V and J called. Missing clones are a known gap in these copies; in checked studies unresolved V genes cover under half, and the rest lacks a known reason. Clone size and the V and J calls come from that table; the DNA yielded D and trimming. The sample includes tens of thousands of clones, with approximately 80% observed a single time. The ten largest clones capture less than 5% of the sample.

The germline V end is reduced by 0 bases and the J end by 5 bases; junction bases left unmatched: 4. Reading the germline V gene (reference sequence) gives CDR1 MNHEY and CDR2 SMNVEV. Inclusive of the bounding cysteine and phenylalanine, the CDR3 is 15 residues long. The kept DNA is CDR3 alone, 45 bases in frame from the first base. This clone occurred once. Its antigen remains undetermined. Within one base of it there is no much larger clone, and no base qualities were kept. The study at large found these results: Only five to seven AZD1222 recipients were SARS-CoV-2 seropositive at baseline, limiting conclusions about previously exposed vaccinees. Because no day 14 peak-response samples were available, the repertoires could be characterized only after the peak T cell response. Participants were mostly white British, with more females than males. The authors suggested clonal diversity may have been underestimated. Reportedly, almost half of the unique spike-specific TCRs recognized epitopes lying outside the regions that are mutated in the B.1.351 and B.1.1.7 variants. The 56-69-year group was small, and its depth increase did not reach significance, likely because of low power. After two AZD1222 doses, both the breadth and the depth of spike-specific TCRs were significantly higher than at day 0 and than in MenACWY recipients. Vaccine-associated CD4 TCRs spanned the whole spike protein, with dominant responses in regions 160-218 and 743-854.

Reading the label with the study, this specimen's time point is: about 28 days (+/-7) after the second vaccine dose. AZD1222 recipients given second doses at about 4 weeks or at about 12 weeks were pooled, since spike-specific TCR depth and breadth were not found to differ between the two schedules. Samples from vaccinated people were obtained from the UK trials COV001 and COV002, which included a single-blind randomized controlled phase 2/3 trial of AZD1222 (ChAdOx1 nCoV-19) in healthy adults. For TCRbeta chain sequencing, PBMC samples were collected from trial participants at day 0 and at day 28 after the second dose.

The TCR comes from an adult who received the AZD1222 COVID-19 vaccine. Here the sequenced sample was peripheral blood, taken 28 days after the second AZD1222 dose. Recombination connected TRBV27 to TRBJ2-5; 9 middle bases align to TRBD2. The CDR3 region has the sequence CASSLSGLARETQYF. The sequence in DNA is TGTGCCAGCAGTTTATCGGGACTAGCTAGGGAGACCCAGTACTTC.